A single sample is the source of the 2 T cell receptor beta chains below, sequenced in a study of cytomegalovirus exposure and HLA in healthy donors. The study ran its PCR with 60 Vbeta and 13 Jbeta primers. Profiled with immunoSEQ multiplex PCR; TCRdb holds only in-frame clones, not every one. The sample carries more than 95,000 clones, almost 80% recorded once. Material for sequencing was PBMCs. The receptors come from a man in his 60s in good health and CMV-seropositive.

This clone has just a few counts. V is TRBV5-1 and J is TRBJ1-4, with TRBD1 matching over 9 bases. V lost 0 bases, J lost 8 bases, and 8 bases stayed unmatched. Germline-derived CDR1 and CDR2 are SGHRS and YFSETQ. The CDR3 is 16 residues long. CDR3 nucleotide sequence: TGCGCCAGCAGCTTGGCCACAGGGGGCGTAGGGGAAAAACTGTTTTTT. As protein: CASSLATGGVGEKLFF. Drawing the rest from reference TRBV5-1 and TRBJ1-4, the complete variable domain is KAGVTQTPRYLIKTRGQQVTLSCSPISGHRSVSWYQQTPGQGLQFLFEYFSETQRNKGNFPGRFSGRQFSNSRSEMNVSTLELGDSALYLCASSLATGGVGEKLFFGSGTQLSVL.

This sequence joins TRBV5-5 and TRBJ1-4, with D maybe TRBD1 (6 bases). The CDR3 covers 15 residues. Trimming took 2 bases from V and 4 from J, leaving 12 bases between them. The germline V gene has CDR1 SGHKS and CDR2 YYEKEE (reference sequence). CDR3 in DNA: TGTGCCAGCAGCTTACAGGGACGGGATAATGAAAAACTGTTTTTT. Translation gives CASSLQGRDNEKLFF.